Here is one T cell receptor (beta chain) with its context. Antigen unknown. CDR3 length: 15 residues. Germline V gene sequence: CDR1 SGHTA, CDR2 FQGNSA. V was shortened by 6 bases and J by 5 bases, with 19 bases between the two germline ends. Time point denoted: newly diagnosed, previously untreated cHL patient sample. With magnetic negative selection, CD4+ T cells were purified from PBMCs that had been thawed. Sequencing was performed with immunoSEQ multiplex PCR; in TCRdb, only in-frame clones are kept and a portion is missing. Of around 32,000 clones listed, about 88% are singletons. This record belongs to a study of PD-1 blockade in classical Hodgkin lymphoma. Notes on the study in general: Possibly reflecting disease activity or prior therapy, repertoire differences have causes that remain undefined.

This TCR was recovered from a human donor with classical Hodgkin lymphoma. The sequencing input was CD4+ T cells from blood. V usage is TRBV7-2 and J usage is TRBJ2-5; tentatively, D is TRBD2 (6 bases). CDR3 amino acids: CASSIAVWGRETQYF. For the CDR3, the DNA is TGTGCCAGCAGTATAGCGGTTTGGGGGAGGGAGACCCAGTACTTC.